This T cell receptor (beta chain) was recorded in a study of shared clonotypes between healthy human individuals. CDR3 length: 20 residues. Losses at the gene ends were 4 bases for V and 5 bases for J; bases not matched to a gene: 24. Germline lookup yields CDR1 MDHEN and CDR2 SYDVKM. Using immunoSEQ multiplex PCR, the repertoire was profiled, and TCRdb retains in-frame clones only, with some absent. The sample has hundreds of thousands of clones; 90% to 96% are singletons. Study-level results: As a rule, naive subsets had a larger estimated richness than memory subsets.

Adult donors, all healthy and HIV-negative, had no recent acute infections or vaccinations. On this clone itself: Its target is not known.

Sequenced input: naive CD4+ T cells sorted from blood. Subset reported: CD45RA+ positively selected. The source is a young woman in good health. This rearrangement joins TRBV28 to TRBJ1-1, with 8 bases aligning to TRBD1. The CDR3: CASSSYYTTGDRFGATEAFF. The DNA for the CDR3 is TGTGCCAGCAGTTCCTACTATACGACAGGGGACCGTTTCGGGGCTACTGAAGCTTTCTTT.